This TCR beta chain was sequenced in a study of blood T cell repertoires in COVID-19. The overall study: Nucleic acid was either cDNA or gDNA, and it came from T cells, B-cell-depleted T cells, or PBMCs.

Under the authors' procedure: Nucleated cell number was recorded as an estimate derived from reference gene primer amplification. Sequencing was performed with immunoSEQ multiplex PCR; in TCRdb, only in-frame clones are kept and a portion is missing. V and J calls and clone size follow that table, whereas D and trimming were derived from the DNA. Of 29,000 or so clones in the sample, 85% to 90% were seen once. This clone is medium-sized. The CDR3 length is 11 residues. V was pared by 7 bases and J by 0 bases, with 3 bases between. In germline, CDR1 is SNHLY, CDR2 FYNNEI. The TCR originated in a human donor in a cohort sampled during active COVID-19. The donor label of this sample is uncertain. Sequenced material: peripheral blood. The chain employs TRBV2 and TRBJ1-1; D not certain. The CDR3 DNA is TGTGCCAGCACCATGAACACTGAAGCTTTCTTT. Its protein product is CASTMNTEAFF.